These 11 T cell receptor beta chains were all obtained from the same sample, sequenced in a study of post-analysis software for immune sequencing data (dated by TCRdb to between 2014 and 2017). Receptor amplification or capture employed PCR. The sequencer was an Illumina HiSeq 2500. To reduce PCR and sequencing biases, unique molecular identifiers were incorporated into the TCR beta cDNA libraries. The raw public data were reprocessed by TCRdb itself: fastp quality trimming at Q25, MiXCR clonotype calling, in-frame beta chains only. Merged by CDR3 protein, the rows form single entries marked with the most common genes and DNA. The sample table shows about 800,000 distinct CDR3 sequences, and roughly 27% are seen once. The ten biggest clones cover around 0.56% of the sample. Here is what the overall study found, with its caveats: Significantly higher frequencies in patients than in controls were found for five or six TRBV segments, including TRBV5-6, TRBV5-1 and TRBV20-1.

For these TCRs, the target antigens are not known. Sequenced sample: blood. Receptor source: a girl aged 5 to 17 with multiple sclerosis.

This chain connects TRBV5-1 to TRBJ2-1, with TRBD2 identical over 12 bases. J was trimmed by 9 bases and V by 4 bases; bases with no gene match: 17. The CDR3 covers 18 residues. Germline V gene data show CDR1 as SGHRS and CDR2 as YFSETQ. CDR3 protein: CASSPKGRLAGGPGEQFF. The CDR3 DNA reads as TGCGCCAGCAGCCCCAAGGGACGCCTAGCGGGGGGGCCCGGTGAGCAGTTCTTC.

This clonotype showed up just once. The chain is built from TRBV6-6 and TRBJ1-1; tentatively, D is TRBD1 (6 bases). V lost 1 base, J lost 6 bases, and 15 bases lay in between. Germline CDR1 MNHNY, CDR2 SVGAGI (reference sequence). This CDR3 comprises 15 residues. This chain's CDR3 is CASSYFYREEAEAFF. The CDR3 DNA reads as TGTGCCAGCAGTTACTTCTACAGGGAGGAGGCTGAAGCTTTCTTT.

The rearrangement joins TRBV29-1 to TRBJ1-4, with D perhaps matching TRBD1 (5 bases). V was pared by 5 bases and J by 5 bases, with 6 bases between. The CDR3 extends over 11 amino acids. Looked up from germline, CDR1 is SQVTM and CDR2 is ANQGSEA. The CDR3 bases are TGCAGCGTTCCAGGGAATGAAAAACTGTTTTTT. Protein sequence: CSVPGNEKLFF.

The chain combines TRBV12-3 or TRBV12-4 with TRBJ2-1; 10 bases align to TRBD2. V dropped 6 bases and J dropped 4; count of bases not matched to a gene: 12. The CDR3 consists of 17 residues. CDR3 bases: TGTGCCAGCAGGAGACTCATAGCGGGAGGTTCTTACAATGAGCAGTTCTTC. Protein sequence: CASRRLIAGGSYNEQFF.

V usage is TRBV20-1 and J usage is TRBJ2-1; possibly TRBD1 or TRBD2 for D (6 bases each). The CDR3 consists of 16 residues. Germline values: CDR1 DFQATT, CDR2 SNEGSKA (reference sequence). Trimming pared 6 bases from V and 8 bases from J, leaving 26 bases between. The DNA for the CDR3 is TGCAGTGCCAACCTAAGGAAGGGGGGCTACGTTTATGAGCAGTTCTTC. This encodes CSANLRKGGYVYEQFF.

The V gene is TRBV6-6, the J gene TRBJ1-6; D unresolved. The CDR3 spans 13 residues. In germline, CDR1 is MNHNY, CDR2 SVGAGI (reference sequence). The V end lost 0 bases, the J end lost 8 bases, and 5 bases lay between the germline ends. CDR3 nucleotide sequence: TGTGCCAGCAGTTACTCCGAGGATTCACCCCTCCACTTT. It is translated as CASSYSEDSPLHF.

This chain joins TRBV7-2 and TRBJ1-1, with D perhaps TRBD1 (5 bases). V gave up 2 bases and J gave up 5 bases, with 15 bases separating them. The CDR3 consists of 15 residues. CDR1 SGHTA and CDR2 FQGNSA come from the germline V gene. The CDR3 DNA is TGTGCCAGCAGCTTAAATGCCAGGGAGGGAACTGAAGCTTTCTTT. Amino acid sequence: CASSLNAREGTEAFF.

This clonotype was seen only a few times. This chain uses TRBV20-1 with TRBJ1-5; maybe TRBD1 (6 bases). V gave up 1 base and J gave up 5 bases, with 9 bases separating them. The CDR3 is 13 amino acids. Germline-derived CDR1 and CDR2 are DFQATT and SNEGSKA (reference sequence). In DNA, the CDR3 is TGCAGTGCTAGAGGGGACATAGATCAGCCCCAGCATTTT. Translation gives CSARGDIDQPQHF.

The table lists this clonotype with a count of one. V usage is TRBV5-1 and J usage is TRBJ2-1, with TRBD2 identical over 9 bases. The V and J ends lost 6 bases and 3 bases, in that order; junction bases with no gene match: 13. This CDR3 spans 17 amino acids. Germline CDR1 SGHRS, CDR2 YFSETQ. CDR3 sequence reads: CASKTQTSGLNYNEQFF. The CDR3 DNA is TGCGCCAGCAAAACCCAAACTAGCGGGTTGAACTACAATGAGCAGTTCTTC.

This clonotype has only a few counts. V usage is TRBV7-2 and J usage is TRBJ2-4, with a possible D match to TRBD2 (5 bases). Deletions cut 5 bases from V and 0 bases from J, with 8 bases between. This CDR3 has 14 amino acids. Germline CDR1 and CDR2: SGHTA and FQGNSA. CDR3 coding DNA: TGTGCCAGCAGCAGGGAGCTAGCCAAAAACATTCAGTACTTC. Amino acids: CASSRELAKNIQYF.

The chain has TRBV5-1 and TRBJ2-7, with 7 positions matching TRBD2. Trimming took 4 bases from V and 0 from J; bases not matched to a gene: 4. Germline V gene sequence: CDR1 SGHRS, CDR2 YFSETQ. This CDR3 has 14 residues. The CDR3 sequence: CASSQRGGSYEQYF. Written as DNA, the CDR3 is TGCGCCAGCAGCCAGCGGGGTGGCTCCTACGAGCAGTACTTC.